The 25 T cell receptor beta chains below were found in one sample sequenced in a study of control samples from healthy donors and cancer patients. The data were produced by immunoSEQ multiplex PCR, yet TCRdb's version contains in-frame clones alone and is incomplete. The sample carries fewer than 500,000 clones, 90% recorded once. Sequencing was carried out using PBMCs. Source of these receptors: a man in his forties with head and neck cancer.

The chain recombines TRBV4-3 with TRBJ2-4; 8 nucleotides line up with TRBD1. With V trimmed by 1 base and J by 3 bases, 2 bases remained unmatched. The V gene's germline CDR1 is LGHNA and CDR2 YSLEER. The length of the CDR3 is 15 residues. The CDR3: CASSQGTGYKNIQYF. The DNA of the CDR3 is TGCGCCAGCAGCCAAGGGACAGGGTACAAAAACATTCAGTACTTC.

The chain carries TRBV29-1 and TRBJ2-3; D is possibly TRBD2 (5 bases). Trimming left V 5 bases short and J 2 bases short, with 20 bases between. The CDR3 extends over 16 amino acids. Per germline, CDR1 SQVTM and CDR2 ANQGSEA. The CDR3 coding sequence is TGCAGCGTTTCACCGCCGGGAACCCTAGTCACAGATACGCAGTATTTT. Protein product: CSVSPPGTLVTDTQYF.

The CDR3 region is CASSPNSNQPQHF. Here the CDR3 DNA reads TGTGCCAGCAGCCCAAATAGCAATCAGCCCCAGCATTTT. The V call is TRBV7-2, the J call TRBJ1-5; D gene ambiguous. CDR1 is SGHTA and CDR2 is FQGNSA in the germline V gene. V lost 5 bases, J lost 0 bases, and 5 bases lay in between. This CDR3 spans 13 amino acids.

The V and J genes are TRBV28 and TRBJ2-1, with a tentative D call TRBD1 (5 bases). The CDR3 consists of 12 residues. V was clipped by 5 bases and J by 15 bases, with 17 bases between them. Germline CDR1 and CDR2: MDHEN and SYDVKM. CDR3 loop: CASSPTVAVSFF. The CDR3 DNA is TGTGCCAGCAGTCCGACAGTAGCCGTGTCGTTCTTC.

The chain employs TRBV11-2 and TRBJ2-1; 14 positions match TRBD2. After removal of 1 base from V and 2 bases from J, the junction contained 1 base not matched to a gene. This CDR3 is built from 17 residues. Germline lookup yields CDR1 SGHAT and CDR2 FQNNGV. For the CDR3, the DNA is TGTGCCAGCAGCTTAGGGGGACTAGCGGGGGCCTACAATGAGCAGTTCTTC. Its translation: CASSLGGLAGAYNEQFF.

This clone was detected only once. V usage is TRBV5-6 and J usage is TRBJ2-7; no clear D. Germline CDR1 is SGHDT and CDR2 is YYEEEE. Trimming took off 1 base at V and 5 bases at J, with 7 bases between the two ends. This CDR3 spans 12 amino acids. CDR3 amino acids: CASSLIRHEQYF. The CDR3 DNA reads as TGTGCCAGCAGCTTGATTAGGCACGAGCAGTACTTC.

The chain employs TRBV7-9 and TRBJ2-2; D might be TRBD1 (6 bases). The CDR3 totals 15 residues. In germline, CDR1 is SEHNR, CDR2 FQNEAQ (reference sequence). With 3 bases removed from V and 1 base from J, the gap between germline ends came to 9 bases. CDR3: CASSFQGKNTGELFF. The CDR3 DNA is TGTGCCAGCAGCTTTCAGGGGAAGAACACCGGGGAGCTGTTTTTT.

This chain connects TRBV19 to TRBJ2-6; D unresolved. CDR1 and CDR2 from the germline V gene are LNHDA and SQIVND (reference sequence). The CDR3 is 14 amino acids. V gave up 3 bases and J gave up 1 base, with 4 bases separating them. The CDR3 region is CASSIYSGANVLTF. The CDR3 nucleotides are TGTGCCAGTAGTATTTATTCTGGGGCCAACGTCCTGACTTTC.

This clone was seen just once. CDR3 amino acids: CASSAGLAYNEQFF. The CDR3 coding sequence is TGCGCCAGCAGCGCCGGACTAGCCTACAATGAGCAGTTCTTC. The chain uses TRBV5-1 and TRBJ2-1, with TRBD2 identical over 7 bases. The V gene's germline CDR1 is SGHRS and CDR2 YFSETQ. There are 14 residues in the CDR3. J gave up 2 bases and V 4 bases, and 3 bases lay outside the gene matches. Together with reference TRBV5-1 and TRBJ2-1, the CDR3 gives the full variable domain: KAGVTQTPRYLIKTRGQQVTLSCSPISGHRSVSWYQQTPGQGLQFLFEYFSETQRNKGNFPGRFSGRQFSNSRSEMNVSTLELGDSALYLCASSAGLAYNEQFFGPGTRLTVL.

This sequence joins TRBV29-1 and TRBJ1-1; D unresolved. The CDR3 length is 14 residues. Per the germline V gene, CDR1 is SQVTM and CDR2 is ANQGSEA. Trimming left V 4 bases short and J 1 base short, with 13 bases between. CDR3 sequence (DNA): TGCAGCGTTGCCTGGCAGGTAGAGAACACTGAAGCTTTCTTT. Translated: CSVAWQVENTEAFF. Drawing the rest from reference TRBV29-1 and TRBJ1-1, the complete variable domain is SAVISQKPSRDICQRGTSLTIQCQVDSQVTMMFWYRQQPGQSLTLIATANQGSEATYESGFVIDKFPISRPNLTFSTLTVSNMSPEDSSIYLCSVAWQVENTEAFFGQGTRLTVV.

V usage is TRBV6-2 or TRBV6-3 and J usage is TRBJ1-1; 7 bases are shared with TRBD1. Germline trimming cut 6 bases from V and 5 bases from J; bases unmatched to any gene: 9. This CDR3 has 14 amino acids. Germline assignment: CDR1 MNHEY and CDR2 SVGEGT. This CDR3 is CASSQTGLWTEAFF. The CDR3 DNA is TGTGCCAGCAGCCAGACAGGGTTGTGGACTGAAGCTTTCTTT.

As for this clone: Within the sample, other DNA sequences also encode this same CDR3. The CDR3 DNA sequence: TGCGCCAGCAGCTTGGTAGGTGGCAATCAGCCCCAGCATTTT. Its translation is CASSLVGGNQPQHF. This chain connects TRBV5-1 to TRBJ1-5; unclear D gene. The length of the CDR3 is 14 residues. CDR1 and CDR2 (germline): SGHRS, YFSETQ. The V end lost 0 bases, the J end lost 2 bases, and 6 bases lay between the germline ends.

This chain connects TRBV20-1 to TRBJ2-7, with D perhaps being TRBD1 or TRBD2 (5 bases each). The CDR3 is 15 amino acids. Germline V gene lookup returns CDR1 DFQATT and CDR2 SNEGSKA (reference sequence). V was clipped by 3 bases and J by 1 base, with 16 bases between them. As DNA, the CDR3 is TGCAGTGCTAGTTGGGGGACGGAGCTGTCCTACGAGCAGTACTTC. It encodes CSASWGTELSYEQYF.

The chain combines TRBV6-2 or TRBV6-3 with TRBJ2-7; D unresolved. Germline CDR1 MNHEY, CDR2 SVGEGT. The V end lost 2 bases, the J end lost 3 bases, and 11 bases lay between the germline ends. CDR3 length: 14 residues. The CDR3 nucleotides are TGTGCCAGCAGTTACCCATGGCCCGACTACGAGCAGTACTTC. Translation gives CASSYPWPDYEQYF.

Written as DNA, the CDR3 is TGTGCCAGCAGATCGGACAGGGTGTTAAGAAATCAGCCCCAGCATTTT. Its protein is CASRSDRVLRNQPQHF. V and J are TRBV28 and TRBJ1-5, with 8 bases matching TRBD1. V gave up 6 bases and J gave up 4 bases; unmatched junction bases: 11. The germline CDR1 and CDR2 sequences are MDHEN and SYDVKM. The CDR3 has 16 residues.

V is TRBV28 and J is TRBJ2-7; D remains unclear. Germline V gene sequence: CDR1 MDHEN, CDR2 SYDVKM. The CDR3 loop spans 15 amino acids. V lost 1 base to trimming and J lost 0 bases, with 10 bases between them. CDR3 sequence reads: CASSLFSRSSYEQYF. The CDR3 DNA reads as TGTGCCAGCAGTTTATTCTCTAGGAGCTCCTACGAGCAGTACTTC.

This clone was found a few times. Within the sample, other DNA sequences also encode this same CDR3. The rearrangement links TRBV5-6 to TRBJ1-1; D not certain. Germline CDR1 reads SGHDT; CDR2 reads YYEEEE. The CDR3 extends over 13 amino acids. V was clipped by 0 bases and J by 5 bases, with 8 bases between them. The DNA for the CDR3 is TGTGCCAGCAGCTTGGGGGGTCGTACTGAAGCTTTCTTT. The encoded protein is CASSLGGRTEAFF.

This clone occurred a few times. This chain joins TRBV3-1 (or the pseudogene TRBV3-2) and TRBJ1-5; D not certain. There are 15 residues in the CDR3. Germline V gene data show CDR1 as LGHDT and CDR2 as YNNKEL (reference sequence). Trimming took 6 bases from V and 6 from J, leaving 18 bases between them. This CDR3 is CASSRAAGEGQPQHF. CDR3 bases: TGTGCCAGCAGTCGCGCAGCGGGCGAGGGTCAGCCCCAGCATTTT.

The chain is built from TRBV6-5 and TRBJ2-7, with 10 nucleotides matching TRBD1. This CDR3 comprises 14 residues. The germline V gene encodes CDR1 MNHEY and CDR2 SVGAGI. Trimming at V came to 4 bases and at J to 6 bases, leaving 6 bases not matched to a gene. CDR3: CASSFDRGLPEQYF. The CDR3 DNA reads as TGTGCCAGCAGTTTCGACAGGGGGCTTCCCGAGCAGTACTTC.

The V call is TRBV21-1, the J call TRBJ2-4. TRBV21-1 corresponds to a pseudogene. The CDR3 covers 16 residues. CDR3 DNA: TGTGCCAGCAGCAAATGGCAGGGGGGGACCAAAAACATTCAGTACTTC. Its translation is CASSKWQGGTKNIQYF.

The chain carries TRBV4-3 and TRBJ2-7, with TRBD1 as a possible D gene (5 bases). The V gene's germline CDR1 is LGHNA and CDR2 YSLEER. The V and J ends lost 3 bases and 4 bases respectively, with 10 bases between them. The CDR3 extends over 13 amino acids. The CDR3 loop is CASSHRQGYEQYF. The CDR3 DNA follows: TGCGCCAGCAGCCACCGTCAGGGATACGAGCAGTACTTC.

V is TRBV28 and J is TRBJ2-2; the D is unclear. CDR3 length: 16 amino acids. Germline CDR1 MDHEN, CDR2 SYDVKM. Trimming cost V 3 bases and J 1 base, with 12 bases left between them. In DNA form, the CDR3 reads TGTGCCAGCAGTTTTCGCTTTCAGCTGAACACCGGGGAGCTGTTTTTT. Its translation: CASSFRFQLNTGELFF.

V and J are TRBV7-2 and TRBJ2-3, with 14 bases aligning to TRBD2. This CDR3 spans 17 amino acids. Trimming took 3 bases from V and 4 from J; bases not matched to a gene: 6. CDR1 and CDR2 from the germline V gene are SGHTA and FQGNSA. The CDR3 here is CASSFGLAGGPSDTQYF. CDR3 DNA: TGTGCCAGCAGCTTCGGACTAGCGGGGGGACCCTCAGATACGCAGTATTTT.

The V gene is TRBV6-4, the J gene TRBJ1-1; a possible D gene is TRBD1 (6 bases). The germline V and J ends were trimmed by 5 bases and 3 bases, with 10 bases remaining between them. Germline-derived CDR1 and CDR2 are MRHNA and SNTAGT. This CDR3 has 13 residues. The CDR3, as DNA: TGTGCCAGCAGTACAGGGTTGGACACTGAAGCTTTCTTT. Translating gives CASSTGLDTEAFF.

V usage is TRBV18 and J usage is TRBJ2-7; unclear D gene. V shed 1 base and J shed 6 bases, with 13 bases lying between them. The CDR3 covers 14 residues. CDR1 and CDR2 from the germline V gene are KGHSH and LQKENI. CDR3 sequence (DNA): TGTGCCAGCTCACCACAGCTCGAGTCGAGCGAGCAGTACTTC. Protein: CASSPQLESSEQYF.